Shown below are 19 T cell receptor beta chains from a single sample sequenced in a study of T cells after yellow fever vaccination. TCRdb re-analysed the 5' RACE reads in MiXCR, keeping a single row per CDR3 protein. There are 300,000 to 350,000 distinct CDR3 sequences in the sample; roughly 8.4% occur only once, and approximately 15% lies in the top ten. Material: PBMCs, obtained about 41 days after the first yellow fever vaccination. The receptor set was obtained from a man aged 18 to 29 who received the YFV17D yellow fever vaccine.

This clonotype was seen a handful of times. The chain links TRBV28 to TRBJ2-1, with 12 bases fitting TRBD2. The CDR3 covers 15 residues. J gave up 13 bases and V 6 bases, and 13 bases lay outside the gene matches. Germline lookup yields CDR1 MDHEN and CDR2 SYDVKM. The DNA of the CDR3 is TGTGCCAGCAGGCGCCCCGACCTAGCGGGGGGGCCTCAGTTCTTC. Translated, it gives CASRRPDLAGGPQFF.

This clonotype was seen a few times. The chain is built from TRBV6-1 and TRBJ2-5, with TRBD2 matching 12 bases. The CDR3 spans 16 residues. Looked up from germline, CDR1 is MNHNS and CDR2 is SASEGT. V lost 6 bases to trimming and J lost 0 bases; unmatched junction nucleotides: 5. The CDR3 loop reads CASRTPSGGDQETQYF. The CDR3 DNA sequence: TGTGCCAGCAGAACACCTAGCGGGGGGGACCAAGAGACCCAGTACTTC.

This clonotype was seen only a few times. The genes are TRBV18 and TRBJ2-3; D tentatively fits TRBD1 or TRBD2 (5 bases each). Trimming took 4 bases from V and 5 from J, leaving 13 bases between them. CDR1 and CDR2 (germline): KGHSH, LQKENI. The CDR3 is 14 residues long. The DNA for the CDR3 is TGTGCCAGCTCACAGGGACGGACCGTAGATACGCAGTATTTT. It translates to CASSQGRTVDTQYF. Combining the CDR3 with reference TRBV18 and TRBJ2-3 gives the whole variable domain NAGVMQNPRHLVRRRGQEARLRCSPMKGHSHVYWYRQLPEEGLKFMVYLQKENIIDESGMPKERFSAEFPKEGPSILRIQQVVRGDSAAYFCASSQGRTVDTQYFGPGTRLTVL.

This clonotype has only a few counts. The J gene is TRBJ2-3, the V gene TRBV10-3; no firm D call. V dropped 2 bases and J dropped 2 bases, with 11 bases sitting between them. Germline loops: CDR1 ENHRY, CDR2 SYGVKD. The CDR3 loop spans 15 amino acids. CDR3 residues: CAISERRADTDTQYF. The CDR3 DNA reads TGTGCCATCAGTGAGAGACGCGCCGACACAGATACGCAGTATTTT.

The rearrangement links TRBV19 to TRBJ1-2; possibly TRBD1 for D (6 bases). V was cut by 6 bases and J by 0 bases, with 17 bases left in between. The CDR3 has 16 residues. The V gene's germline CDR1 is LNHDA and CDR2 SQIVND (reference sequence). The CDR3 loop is CASSRDTVRANYGYTF. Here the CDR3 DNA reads TGTGCCAGTAGCCGGGACACGGTCAGAGCTAACTATGGCTACACCTTC.

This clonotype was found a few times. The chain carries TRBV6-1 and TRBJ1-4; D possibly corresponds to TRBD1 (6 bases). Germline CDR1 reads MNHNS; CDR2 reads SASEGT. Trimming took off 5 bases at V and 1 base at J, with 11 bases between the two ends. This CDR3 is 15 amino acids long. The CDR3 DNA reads TGTGCCAGCAGTCCCACGACAGGAACTAATGAAAAACTGTTTTTT. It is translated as CASSPTTGTNEKLFF.

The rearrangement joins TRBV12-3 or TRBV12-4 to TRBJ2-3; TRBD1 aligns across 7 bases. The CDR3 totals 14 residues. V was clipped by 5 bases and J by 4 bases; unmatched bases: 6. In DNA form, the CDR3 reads TGTGCCAGCAGTCCAGAGGGGGCTGCAGATACGCAGTATTTT. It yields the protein CASSPEGAADTQYF.

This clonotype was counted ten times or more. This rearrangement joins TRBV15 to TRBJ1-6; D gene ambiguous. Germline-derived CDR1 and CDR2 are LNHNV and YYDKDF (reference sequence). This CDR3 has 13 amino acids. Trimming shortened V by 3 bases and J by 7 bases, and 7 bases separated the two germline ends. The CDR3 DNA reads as TGTGCCACCAGCAGTAAAGTCAATTCACCCCTCCACTTT. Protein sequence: CATSSKVNSPLHF.

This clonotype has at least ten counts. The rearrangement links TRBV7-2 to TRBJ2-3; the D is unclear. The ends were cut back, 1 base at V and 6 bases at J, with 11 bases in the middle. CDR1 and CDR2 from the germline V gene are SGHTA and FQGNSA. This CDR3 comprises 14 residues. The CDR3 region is CASSLDQLWDTQYF. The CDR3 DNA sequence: TGTGCCAGCAGCTTAGACCAGCTCTGGGATACGCAGTATTTT. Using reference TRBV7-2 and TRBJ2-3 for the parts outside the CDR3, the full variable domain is GAGVSQSPSNKVTEKGKDVELRCDPISGHTALYWYRQSLGQGLEFLIYFQGNSAPDKSGLPSDRFSAERTGGSVSTLTIQRTQQEDSAVYLCASSLDQLWDTQYFGPGTRLTVL.

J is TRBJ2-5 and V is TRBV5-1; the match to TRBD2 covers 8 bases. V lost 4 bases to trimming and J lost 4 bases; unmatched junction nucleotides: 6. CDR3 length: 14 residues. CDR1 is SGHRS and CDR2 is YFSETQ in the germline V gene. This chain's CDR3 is CASSIGGATETQYF. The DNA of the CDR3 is TGCGCCAGCAGCATCGGGGGGGCCACAGAGACCCAGTACTTC. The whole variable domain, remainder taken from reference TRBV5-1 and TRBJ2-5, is KAGVTQTPRYLIKTRGQQVTLSCSPISGHRSVSWYQQTPGQGLQFLFEYFSETQRNKGNFPGRFSGRQFSNSRSEMNVSTLELGDSALYLCASSIGGATETQYFGPGTRLLVL.

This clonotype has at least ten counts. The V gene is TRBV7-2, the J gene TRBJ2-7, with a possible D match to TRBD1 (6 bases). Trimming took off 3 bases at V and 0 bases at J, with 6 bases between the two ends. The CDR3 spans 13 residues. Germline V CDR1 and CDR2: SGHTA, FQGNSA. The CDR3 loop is CASSLGHSYEQYV. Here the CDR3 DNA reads TGTGCCAGCAGCTTGGGACACTCCTACGAGCAGTACGTC.

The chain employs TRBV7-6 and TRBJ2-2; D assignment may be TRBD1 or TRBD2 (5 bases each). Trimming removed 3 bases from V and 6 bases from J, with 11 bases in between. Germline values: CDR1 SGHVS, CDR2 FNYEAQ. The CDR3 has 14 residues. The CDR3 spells CASSLRGWAGELFF. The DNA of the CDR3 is TGTGCCAGCAGCTTGAGGGGATGGGCCGGGGAGCTGTTTTTT.

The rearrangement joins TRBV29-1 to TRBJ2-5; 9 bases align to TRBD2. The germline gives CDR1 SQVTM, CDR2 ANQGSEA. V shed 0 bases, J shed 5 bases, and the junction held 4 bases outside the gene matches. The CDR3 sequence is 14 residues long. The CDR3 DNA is TGCAGCGTTGAAGAAGCGGGGGGCCTGGAGACCCAGTACTTC. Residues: CSVEEAGGLETQYF. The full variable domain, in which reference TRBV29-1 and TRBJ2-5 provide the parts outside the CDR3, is SAVISQKPSRDICQRGTSLTIQCQVDSQVTMMFWYRQQPGQSLTLIATANQGSEATYESGFVIDKFPISRPNLTFSTLTVSNMSPEDSSIYLCSVEEAGGLETQYFGPGTRLLVL.

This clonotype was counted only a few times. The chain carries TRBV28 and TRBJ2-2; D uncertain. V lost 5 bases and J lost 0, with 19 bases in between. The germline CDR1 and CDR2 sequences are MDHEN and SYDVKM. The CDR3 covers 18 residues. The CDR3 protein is CASSALTRQATNTGELFF. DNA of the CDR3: TGTGCCAGCAGTGCTTTAACCCGGCAGGCGACGAACACCGGGGAGCTGTTTTTT.

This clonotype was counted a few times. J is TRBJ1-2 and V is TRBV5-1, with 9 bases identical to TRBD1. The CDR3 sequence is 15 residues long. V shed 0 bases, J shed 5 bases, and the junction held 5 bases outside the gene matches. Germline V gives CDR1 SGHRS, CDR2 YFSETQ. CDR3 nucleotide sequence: TGCGCCAGCAGCTTGGGGACAGGGGCCTATTATGGCTACACCTTC. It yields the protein CASSLGTGAYYGYTF.

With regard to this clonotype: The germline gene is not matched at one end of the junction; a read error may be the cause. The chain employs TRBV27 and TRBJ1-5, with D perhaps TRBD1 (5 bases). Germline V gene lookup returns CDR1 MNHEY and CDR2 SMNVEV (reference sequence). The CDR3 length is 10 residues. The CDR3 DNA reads TGCACCAGCAGTTTACCCATGGGGGGGTTT. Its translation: CTSSLPMGGF.

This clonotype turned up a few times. Here the CDR3 DNA reads TGTGCCAGCAGCTTGGAGGGGGAATTGAATTCACCCCTCCACTTT. Amino acid sequence: CASSLEGELNSPLHF. The chain combines TRBV5-4 with TRBJ1-6, with a tentative D call TRBD1 (6 bases). CDR3 size: 15 residues. Trimming shortened V by 0 bases and J by 7 bases, and 11 bases separated the two germline ends. Germline values: CDR1 SGHNT, CDR2 YYREEE (reference sequence).

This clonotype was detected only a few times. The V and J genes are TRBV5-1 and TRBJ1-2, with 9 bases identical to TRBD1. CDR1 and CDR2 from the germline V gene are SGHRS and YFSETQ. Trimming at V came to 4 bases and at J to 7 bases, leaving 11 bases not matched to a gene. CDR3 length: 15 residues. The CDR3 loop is CASSPDRGVLSGYTF. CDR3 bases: TGCGCCAGCAGCCCTGACAGGGGGGTTTTAAGTGGCTACACCTTC.

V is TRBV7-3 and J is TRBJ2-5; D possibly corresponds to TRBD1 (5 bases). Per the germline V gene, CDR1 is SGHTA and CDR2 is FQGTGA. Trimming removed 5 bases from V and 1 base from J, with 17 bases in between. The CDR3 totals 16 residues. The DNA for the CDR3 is TGTGCCAGCAGCCCCCTCGGCAGGGCAGCCCAAGAGACCCAGTACTTC. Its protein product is CASSPLGRAAQETQYF.